The 4 T cell receptor beta chains below come from one sample, sequenced in a study of blood T cell repertoires in COVID-19. Clones were read by immunoSEQ multiplex PCR, and TCRdb kept only the in-frame ones, dropping some. The sample contains 35,000 to 50,000 clones, around 79% of which appear only once. Specimen: peripheral blood. The source is a woman aged 55-69 years with acute or convalescent COVID-19.

The V call is TRBV15, the J call TRBJ2-2, with TRBD2 matching over 12 bases. CDR1 and CDR2 (germline): LNHNV, YYDKDF (reference sequence). The CDR3 contains 20 residues. J was trimmed by 0 bases and V by 3 bases; bases with no gene match: 11. CDR3 in amino acids: CATSRLWKTSGGPNTGELFF. CDR3 DNA: TGTGCCACCAGCAGGCTGTGGAAAACTAGCGGGGGGCCGAACACCGGGGAGCTGTTTTTT.

The chain combines TRBV13 with TRBJ2-7; 13 positions match TRBD2. This CDR3 has 14 amino acids. Per the germline V gene, CDR1 is PRHDT and CDR2 is FYEKMQ (reference sequence). V lost 4 bases to trimming and J lost 7 bases; unmatched junction nucleotides: 4. The CDR3 loop reads CASSSGLAGYEQYF. As DNA, the CDR3 is TGTGCCAGCAGCTCGGGACTAGCGGGGTATGAGCAGTACTTC.

This clone is a singleton in its sample. This rearrangement joins TRBV29-1 to TRBJ2-1, with D possibly being TRBD1 (6 bases). Germline CDR1 and CDR2: SQVTM and ANQGSEA. The CDR3 contains 15 residues. V was shortened by 0 bases and J by 0 bases, with 9 bases between the two germline ends. The CDR3 loop reads CSVEDLGGSYNEQFF. The DNA for the CDR3 is TGCAGCGTTGAAGATTTAGGGGGCTCCTACAATGAGCAGTTCTTC.

This clone came up a few times. V is TRBV6-5 and J is TRBJ1-4; 11 bases align to TRBD1. CDR1 is MNHEY and CDR2 is SVGAGI in the germline V gene. This CDR3 contains 14 residues. V gave up 6 bases and J gave up 6 bases; unmatched junction bases: 3. The CDR3 coding sequence is TGTGCCAGCAGCCAGGGACAGGGGGATGAAAAACTGTTTTTT. It yields the protein CASSQGQGDEKLFF.